This entry describes one TCR beta chain. This specimen belongs to a study of blood T cell repertoires in COVID-19. For the study at large: PBMCs, B-cell-depleted T cells, or T cells were the source of the cDNA or gDNA that made up the material.

How the authors handled the data: Estimation of nucleated cell counts was performed using reference gene primer amplification. Profiling relied on immunoSEQ multiplex PCR, and the TCRdb table lists in-frame clones only, not all of them. V and J calls plus clone size are reproduced from that table; the DNA served to infer D and trimming. This sample has tens of thousands of clones, with 80% found just once. Seattle enrolled patients during active infection and tracked them longitudinally. Trimming at V came to 4 bases and at J to 4 bases, leaving 6 bases not matched to a gene. This CDR3 comprises 14 residues. Germline V gene lookup returns CDR1 SGHDT and CDR2 YYEEEE.

This clonotype was sampled from a man in his thirties or forties with COVID-19, enrolled during active disease. The V call is TRBV5-6, the J call TRBJ1-2, with 8 bases that match TRBD1. Sequencing was done on a sample of peripheral blood. DNA for the CDR3: TGTGCCAGCAGCCTATCCGGGACAGGCTATGGCTACACCTTC. Amino acids: CASSLSGTGYGYTF. The full variable domain, completed using reference TRBV5-6 and TRBJ1-2, is DAGVTQSPTHLIKTRGQQVTLRCSPKSGHDTVSWYQQALGQGPQFIFQYYEEEERQRGNFPDRFSGHQFPNYSSELNVNALLLGDSALYLCASSLSGTGYGYTFGSGTRLTVV.